The T cell receptor beta chain described here comes from a study of tumor and adjacent non-tumor tissue in lung cancer. This sample's RNA came from whole unsorted tissue. Study-wide points: TCR diversity was significantly greater in tumor than normal lung tissue. Shorter survival was associated with higher TCR diversity in tumors. In normal lung, the top 100 clones were significantly more dominant than in tumor.

TCRbeta libraries were built with three rounds of nested PCR, modified from ARM-PCR. TCRdb ran MiXCR on the multiplex PCR reads and lists one entry per CDR3 protein. The sample holds under 150,000 distinct CDR3 sequences, around 65% seen once. Of note for this clonotype: Its specificity is unknown. A junction end diverges from the germline sequence, so it may reflect a read error.

Source material: lung tumor tissue. The TCR comes from a man between 60 and 70 years old with small cell lung cancer.

CDR3 sequence reads: CVSSLGGTSGRWGDTQYF. In nucleotides, the CDR3 is TGTGTCAGCAGTCTCGGCGGGACTAGCGGGAGGTGGGGAGATACGCAGTATTTT. This chain connects TRBV28 to TRBJ2-3, with 15 bases identical to TRBD2. The CDR3 contains 18 residues. Germline V gene sequence: CDR1 MDHEN, CDR2 SYDVKM.